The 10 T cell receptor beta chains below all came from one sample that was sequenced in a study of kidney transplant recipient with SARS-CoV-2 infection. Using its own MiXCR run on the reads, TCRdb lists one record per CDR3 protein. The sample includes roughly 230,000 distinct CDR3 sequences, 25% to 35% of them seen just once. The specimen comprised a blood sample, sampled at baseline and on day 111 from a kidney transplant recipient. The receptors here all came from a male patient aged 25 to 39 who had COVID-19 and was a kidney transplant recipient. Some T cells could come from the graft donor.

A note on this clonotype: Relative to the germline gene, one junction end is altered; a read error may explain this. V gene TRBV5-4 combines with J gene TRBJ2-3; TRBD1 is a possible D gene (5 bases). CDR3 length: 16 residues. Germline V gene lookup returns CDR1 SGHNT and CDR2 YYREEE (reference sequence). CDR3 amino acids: CTSSLGRGPPTDTQYF. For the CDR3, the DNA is TGTACCAGCAGCTTGGGGCGCGGTCCCCCCACAGATACGCAGTATTTT.

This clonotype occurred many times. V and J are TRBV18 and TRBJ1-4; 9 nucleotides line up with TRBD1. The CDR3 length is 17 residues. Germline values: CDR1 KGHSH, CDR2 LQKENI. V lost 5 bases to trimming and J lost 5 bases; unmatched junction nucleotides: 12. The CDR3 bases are TGTGCCAGCTCATTCGATCCGGGACAGGGAGGGAATGAAAAACTGTTTTTT. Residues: CASSFDPGQGGNEKLFF.

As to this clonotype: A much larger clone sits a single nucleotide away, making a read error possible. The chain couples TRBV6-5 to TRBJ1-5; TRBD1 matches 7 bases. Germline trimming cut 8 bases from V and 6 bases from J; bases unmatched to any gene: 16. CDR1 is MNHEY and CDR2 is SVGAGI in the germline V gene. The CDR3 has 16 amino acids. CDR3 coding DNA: TGTGCCAGCGGTGTCTACAGGGGAGGGATGGGTCAGCCCCAGCATTTT. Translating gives CASGVYRGGMGQPQHF.

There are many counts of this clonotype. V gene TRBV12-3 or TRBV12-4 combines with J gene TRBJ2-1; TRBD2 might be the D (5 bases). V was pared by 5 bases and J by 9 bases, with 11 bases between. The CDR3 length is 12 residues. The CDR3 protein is CASSLLVFEQFF. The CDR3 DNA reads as TGTGCCAGCAGTCTACTAGTATTTGAGCAGTTCTTC.

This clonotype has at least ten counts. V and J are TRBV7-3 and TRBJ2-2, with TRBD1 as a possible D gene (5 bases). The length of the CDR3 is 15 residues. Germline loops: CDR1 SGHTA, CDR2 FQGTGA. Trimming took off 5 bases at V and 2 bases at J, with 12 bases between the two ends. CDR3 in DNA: TGTGCCAGCAGCCCCTCAGGGCCTAACACCGGGGAGCTGTTTTTT. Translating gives CASSPSGPNTGELFF.

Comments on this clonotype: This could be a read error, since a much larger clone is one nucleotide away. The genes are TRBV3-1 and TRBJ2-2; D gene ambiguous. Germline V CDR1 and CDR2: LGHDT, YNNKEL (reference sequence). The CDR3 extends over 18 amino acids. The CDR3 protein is CAGSCQPPISGLTGELFF. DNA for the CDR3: TGTGCCGGCAGCTGTCAGCCTCCCATTTCAGGCTTGACCGGGGAGCTGTTTTTT.

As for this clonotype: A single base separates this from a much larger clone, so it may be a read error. CDR3 residues: CASSLSGERSHEQYF. CDR3 DNA: TGTGCCAGCAGTTTATCGGGGGAGCGATCCCACGAGCAGTACTTC. The chain recombines TRBV12-3 or TRBV12-4 with TRBJ2-4; TRBD2 is a possible D gene (6 bases). The J call is in doubt because the DNA end fits TRBJ2-7 better. This CDR3 contains 15 residues.

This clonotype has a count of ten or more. The CDR3 protein is CASRLQGAFNEQYF. DNA of the CDR3: TGCGCCAGCAGGCTTCAGGGGGCTTTCAACGAGCAGTACTTC. This rearrangement joins TRBV5-1 to TRBJ2-7; TRBD1 aligns across 8 bases. The CDR3 has 14 amino acids. With V trimmed by 5 bases and J by 5 bases, 9 bases remained unmatched. Looked up from germline, CDR1 is SGHRS and CDR2 is YFSETQ. Combining the CDR3 with reference TRBV5-1 and TRBJ2-7 gives the whole variable domain KAGVTQTPRYLIKTRGQQVTLSCSPISGHRSVSWYQQTPGQGLQFLFEYFSETQRNKGNFPGRFSGRQFSNSRSEMNVSTLELGDSALYLCASRLQGAFNEQYFGPGTRLTVT.

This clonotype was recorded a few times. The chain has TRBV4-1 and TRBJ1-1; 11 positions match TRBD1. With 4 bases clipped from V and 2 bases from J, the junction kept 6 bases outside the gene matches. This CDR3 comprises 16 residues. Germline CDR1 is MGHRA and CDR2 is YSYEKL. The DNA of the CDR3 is TGCGCCAGCAGCCTCGGGACAGGGGGAGCTAACACTGAAGCTTTCTTT. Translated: CASSLGTGGANTEAFF.

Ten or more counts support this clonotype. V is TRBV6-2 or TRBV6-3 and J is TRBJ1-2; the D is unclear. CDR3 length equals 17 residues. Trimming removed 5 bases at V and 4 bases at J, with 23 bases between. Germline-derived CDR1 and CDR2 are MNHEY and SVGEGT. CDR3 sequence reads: CASSGHPCIGKTYGYTF. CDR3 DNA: TGTGCCAGCAGTGGGCATCCCTGCATCGGAAAGACCTATGGCTACACCTTC.